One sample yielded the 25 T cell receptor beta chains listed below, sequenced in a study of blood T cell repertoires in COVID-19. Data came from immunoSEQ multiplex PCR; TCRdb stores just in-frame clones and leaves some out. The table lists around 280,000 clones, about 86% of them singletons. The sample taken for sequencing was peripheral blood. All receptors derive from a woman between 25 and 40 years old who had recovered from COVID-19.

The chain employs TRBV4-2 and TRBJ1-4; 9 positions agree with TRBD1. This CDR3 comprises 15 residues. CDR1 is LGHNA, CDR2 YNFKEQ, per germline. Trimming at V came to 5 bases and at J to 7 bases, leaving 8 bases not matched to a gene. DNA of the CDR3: TGTGCCAGCAGCGAGGCGGGACAGGGAGGTGAAAAACTGTTTTTT. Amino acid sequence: CASSEAGQGGEKLFF.

CDR3 protein: CASSYPDRGAYEQYF. The CDR3 DNA is TGTGCCAGCAGTTACCCGGACAGGGGGGCCTACGAGCAGTACTTC. The chain combines TRBV6-2 or TRBV6-3 with TRBJ2-7, with 10 bases aligning to TRBD1. V was clipped by 2 bases and J by 2 bases; unmatched bases: 3. The CDR3 is 15 residues long. From germline, CDR1 is MNHEY and CDR2 SVGEGT.

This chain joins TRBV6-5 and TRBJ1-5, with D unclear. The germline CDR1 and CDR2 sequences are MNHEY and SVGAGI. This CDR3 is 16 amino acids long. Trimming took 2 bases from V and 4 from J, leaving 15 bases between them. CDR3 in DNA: TGTGCCAGCAGTTACCCGGGAAAGGGAAGGAATCAGCCCCAGCATTTT. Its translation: CASSYPGKGRNQPQHF.

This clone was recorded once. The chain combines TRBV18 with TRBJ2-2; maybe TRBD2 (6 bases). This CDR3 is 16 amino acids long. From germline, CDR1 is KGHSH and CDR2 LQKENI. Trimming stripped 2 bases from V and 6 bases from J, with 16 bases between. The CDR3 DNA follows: TGTGCCAGCTCACCATACGAGAGCCGGGGGTCCGGGGAGCTGTTTTTT. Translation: CASSPYESRGSGELFF.

CDR3 sequence reads: CASSPSTSGTFTDTQYF. CDR3 nucleotide sequence: TGTGCCAGCTCACCCTCGACTAGCGGGACTTTCACAGATACGCAGTATTTT. The chain recombines TRBV18 with TRBJ2-3, with TRBD2 matching 11 bases. Per the germline V gene, CDR1 is KGHSH and CDR2 is LQKENI. CDR3 length equals 17 residues. V lost 3 bases and J lost 2; bases outside the gene matches: 7.

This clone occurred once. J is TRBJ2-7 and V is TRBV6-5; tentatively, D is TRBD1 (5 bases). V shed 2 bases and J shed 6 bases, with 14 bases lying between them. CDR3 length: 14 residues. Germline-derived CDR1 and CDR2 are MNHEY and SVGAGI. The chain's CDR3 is CASSYNPGHPEQYF. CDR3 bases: TGTGCCAGCAGTTACAACCCCGGACATCCCGAGCAGTACTTC.

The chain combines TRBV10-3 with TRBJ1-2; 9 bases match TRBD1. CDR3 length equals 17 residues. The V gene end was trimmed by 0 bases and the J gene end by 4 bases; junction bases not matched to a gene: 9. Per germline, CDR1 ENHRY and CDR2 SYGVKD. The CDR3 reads CAISESVPGQGIYGYTF. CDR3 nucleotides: TGTGCCATCAGTGAGTCCGTCCCGGGACAGGGAATCTATGGCTACACCTTC.

The CDR3 nucleotides are TGTGCCAGCAGGCCTATAGGGGGCTACGAGCAGTACTTC. Translation: CASRPIGGYEQYF. This sequence joins TRBV27 and TRBJ2-7; maybe TRBD1 (6 bases). CDR1 is MNHEY, CDR2 SMNVEV, per germline (reference sequence). The CDR3 covers 13 residues. The V end was cut by 6 bases, the J end by 3 bases, with 12 bases between.

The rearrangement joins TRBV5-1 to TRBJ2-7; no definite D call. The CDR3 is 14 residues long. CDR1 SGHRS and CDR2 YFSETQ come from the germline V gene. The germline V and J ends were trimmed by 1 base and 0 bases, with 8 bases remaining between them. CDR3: CASSLMMSSYEQYF. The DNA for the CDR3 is TGCGCCAGCAGCTTGATGATGAGCTCCTACGAGCAGTACTTC.

The CDR3 nucleotides read TGTGCCAGCAGTCCTGGACCTGGAGGGGAGACCCAGTACTTC. Amino acids: CASSPGPGGETQYF. This chain joins TRBV5-4 and TRBJ2-5; perhaps TRBD2 as D (6 bases). Germline V CDR1 and CDR2: SGHNT, YYREEE (reference sequence). The CDR3 length is 14 residues. Trimming shortened V by 5 bases and J by 5 bases, and 16 bases separated the two germline ends. Complete variable domain (other parts from reference TRBV5-4 and TRBJ2-5): ETGVTQSPTHLIKTRGQQVTLRCSSQSGHNTVSWYQQALGQGPQFIFQYYREEENGRGNFPPRFSGLQFPNYSSELNVNALELDDSALYLCASSPGPGGETQYFGPGTRLLVL.

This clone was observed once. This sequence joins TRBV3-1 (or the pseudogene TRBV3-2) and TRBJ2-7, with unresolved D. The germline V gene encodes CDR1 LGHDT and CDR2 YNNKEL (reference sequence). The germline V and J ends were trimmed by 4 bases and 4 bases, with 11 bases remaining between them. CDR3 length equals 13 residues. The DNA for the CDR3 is TGTGCCAGCAGCCTTGGTCAACTTTACGAGCAGTACTTC. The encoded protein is CASSLGQLYEQYF.

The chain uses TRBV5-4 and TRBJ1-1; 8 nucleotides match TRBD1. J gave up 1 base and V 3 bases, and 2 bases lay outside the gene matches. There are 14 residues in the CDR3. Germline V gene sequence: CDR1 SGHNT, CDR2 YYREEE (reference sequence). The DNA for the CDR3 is TGTGCCAGCAGCTGGGGGACAGGGAACACTGAAGCTTTCTTT. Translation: CASSWGTGNTEAFF.

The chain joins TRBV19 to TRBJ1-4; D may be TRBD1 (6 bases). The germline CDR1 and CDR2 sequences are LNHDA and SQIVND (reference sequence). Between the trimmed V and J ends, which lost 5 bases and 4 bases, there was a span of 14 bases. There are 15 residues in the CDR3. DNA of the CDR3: TGTGCCAGTAGTCCCGCGGACAGATTTAATGAAAAACTGTTTTTT. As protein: CASSPADRFNEKLFF.

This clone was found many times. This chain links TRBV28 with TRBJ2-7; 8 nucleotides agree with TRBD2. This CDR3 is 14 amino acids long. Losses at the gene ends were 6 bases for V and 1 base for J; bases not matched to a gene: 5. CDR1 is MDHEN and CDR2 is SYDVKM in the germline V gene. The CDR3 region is CASRGLVSSYEQYF. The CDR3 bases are TGTGCCAGCAGGGGACTAGTTAGTTCCTACGAGCAGTACTTC.

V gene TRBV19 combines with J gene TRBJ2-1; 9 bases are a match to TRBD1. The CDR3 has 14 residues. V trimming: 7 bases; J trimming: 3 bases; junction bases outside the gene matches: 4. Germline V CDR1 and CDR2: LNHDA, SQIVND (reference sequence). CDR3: CASTPGQGYNEQFF. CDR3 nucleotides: TGTGCCAGTACTCCGGGACAGGGCTACAATGAGCAGTTCTTC.

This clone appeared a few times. The CDR3 sequence: CASSLTGTSGLSYEQYF. CDR3 coding DNA: TGTGCCAGCTCCCTAACCGGGACTAGCGGGCTATCCTACGAGCAGTACTTC. The chain links TRBV18 to TRBJ2-7; TRBD2 matches at 12 bases. CDR1 is KGHSH and CDR2 is LQKENI in the germline V gene. The length of the CDR3 is 17 residues. V was pared by 6 bases and J by 1 base, with 10 bases of the junction left unmatched.

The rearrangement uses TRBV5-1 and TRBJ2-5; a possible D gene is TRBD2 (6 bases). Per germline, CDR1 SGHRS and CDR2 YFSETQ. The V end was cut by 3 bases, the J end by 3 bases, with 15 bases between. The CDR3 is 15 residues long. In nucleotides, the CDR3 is TGCGCCAGCAGCTCGACCGGGACTTTAGAAGAGACCCAGTACTTC. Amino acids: CASSSTGTLEETQYF.

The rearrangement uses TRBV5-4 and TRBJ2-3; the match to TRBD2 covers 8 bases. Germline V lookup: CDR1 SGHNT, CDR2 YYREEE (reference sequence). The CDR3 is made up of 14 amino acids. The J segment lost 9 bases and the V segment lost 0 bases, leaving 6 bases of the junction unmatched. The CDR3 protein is CASSLVGGARTQYF. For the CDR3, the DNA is TGTGCCAGCAGCTTGGTCGGGGGGGCCCGGACGCAGTATTTT.

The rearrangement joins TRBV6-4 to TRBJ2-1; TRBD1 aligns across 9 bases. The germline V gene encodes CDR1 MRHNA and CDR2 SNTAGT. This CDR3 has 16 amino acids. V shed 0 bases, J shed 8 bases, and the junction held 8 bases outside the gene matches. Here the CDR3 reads CASSDSSGQGWDEQFF. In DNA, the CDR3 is TGTGCCAGCAGTGACTCATCGGGACAGGGTTGGGATGAGCAGTTCTTC.

CDR3 loop: CSASLTSGITDTQYF. The CDR3 DNA follows: TGCAGTGCTAGTTTGACTAGCGGAATCACAGATACGCAGTATTTT. V is TRBV20-1 and J is TRBJ2-3; 9 bases are a match to TRBD2. The V gene's germline CDR1 is DFQATT and CDR2 SNEGSKA (reference sequence). V dropped 3 bases and J dropped 2; count of bases not matched to a gene: 6. The CDR3 is 15 amino acids.

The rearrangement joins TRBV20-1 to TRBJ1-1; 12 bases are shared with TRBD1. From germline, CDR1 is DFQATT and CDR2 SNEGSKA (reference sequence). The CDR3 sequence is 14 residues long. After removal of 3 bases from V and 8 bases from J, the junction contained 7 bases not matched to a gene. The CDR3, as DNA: TGCAGTGCTAGTCACCGGGACAGGGGGCTGGAAGCTTTCTTT. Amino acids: CSASHRDRGLEAFF.

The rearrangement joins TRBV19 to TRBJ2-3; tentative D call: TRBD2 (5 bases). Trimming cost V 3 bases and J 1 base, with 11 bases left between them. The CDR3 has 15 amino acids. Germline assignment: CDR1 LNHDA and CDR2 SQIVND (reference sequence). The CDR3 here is CASSIWGSGTDTQYF. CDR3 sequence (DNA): TGTGCCAGTAGTATTTGGGGTAGCGGCACAGATACGCAGTATTTT.

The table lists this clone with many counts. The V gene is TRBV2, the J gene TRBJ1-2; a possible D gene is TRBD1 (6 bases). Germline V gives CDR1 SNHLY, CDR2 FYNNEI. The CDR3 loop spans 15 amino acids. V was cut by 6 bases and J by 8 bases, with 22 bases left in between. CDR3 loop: CASSERDTVPRGYTF. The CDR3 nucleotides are TGTGCCAGCAGCGAACGGGACACGGTGCCGAGGGGCTACACCTTC.

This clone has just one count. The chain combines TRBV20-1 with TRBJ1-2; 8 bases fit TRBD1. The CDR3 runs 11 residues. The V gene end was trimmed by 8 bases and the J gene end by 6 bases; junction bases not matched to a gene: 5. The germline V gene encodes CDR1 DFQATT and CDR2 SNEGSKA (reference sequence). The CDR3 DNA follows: TGCAGTTCCCAGGGGGCGGATGGCTACACCTTC. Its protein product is CSSQGADGYTF.

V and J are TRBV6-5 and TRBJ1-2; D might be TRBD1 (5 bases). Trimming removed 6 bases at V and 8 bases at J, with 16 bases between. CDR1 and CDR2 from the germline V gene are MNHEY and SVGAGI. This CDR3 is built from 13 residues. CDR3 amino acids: CASSLGLGAGYTF. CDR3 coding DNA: TGTGCCAGCAGCCTGGGACTCGGGGCCGGCTACACCTTC.